This T cell receptor (beta chain) was captured by sequencing in a study of shared clonotypes between healthy human individuals. Remarks on this clone: At the DNA level, this CDR3 is encoded by other sequences in the same sample as well.

The germline gives CDR1 SGHTA, CDR2 FQGNSA. This CDR3 contains 11 residues. Deletions cut 6 bases from V and 2 bases from J, with 5 bases between. Produced via immunoSEQ multiplex PCR; TCRdb's table is partial and in-frame only. The sample shows millions of clones, roughly 94% of them seen only once. This clonotype originated in a man aged 18 to 30 in good health. V and J are TRBV7-2 and TRBJ2-7; no firm D call. The sequencing input was naive CD4+ T cells sorted from blood. The subset here: CD45RA+ positively selected. The CDR3 loop reads CASSPAYEQYF. The CDR3 bases are TGTGCCAGCAGTCCCGCCTACGAGCAGTACTTC.